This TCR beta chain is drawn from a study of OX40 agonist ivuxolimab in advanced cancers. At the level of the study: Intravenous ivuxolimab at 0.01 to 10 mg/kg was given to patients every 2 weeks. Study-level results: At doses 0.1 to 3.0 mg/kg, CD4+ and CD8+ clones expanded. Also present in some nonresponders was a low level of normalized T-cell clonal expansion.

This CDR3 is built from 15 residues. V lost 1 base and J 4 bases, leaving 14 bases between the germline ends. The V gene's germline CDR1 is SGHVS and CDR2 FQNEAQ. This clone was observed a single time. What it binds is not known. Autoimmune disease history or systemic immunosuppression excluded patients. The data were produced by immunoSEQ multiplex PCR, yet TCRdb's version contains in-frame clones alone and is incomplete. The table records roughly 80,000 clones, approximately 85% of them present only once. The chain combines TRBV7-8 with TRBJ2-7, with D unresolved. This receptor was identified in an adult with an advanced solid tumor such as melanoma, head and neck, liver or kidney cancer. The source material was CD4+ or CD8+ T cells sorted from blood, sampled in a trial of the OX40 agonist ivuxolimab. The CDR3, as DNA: TGTGCCAGCAGCTTAGTGAGTTCGACTCTGTACGAGCAGTACTTC. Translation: CASSLVSSTLYEQYF. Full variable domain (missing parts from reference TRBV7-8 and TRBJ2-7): GAGVSQSPRYKVAKRGQDVALRCDPISGHVSLFWYQQALGQGPEFLTYFQNEAQLDKSGLPSDRFFAERPEGSVSTLKIQRTQQEDSAVYLCASSLVSSTLYEQYFGPGTRLTVT.